This is a list of T cell receptor beta chains from one sample in a study of cytomegalovirus exposure and HLA in healthy donors. The repertoire was sequenced with immunoSEQ multiplex PCR; TCRdb's copy has only in-frame clones and lacks some. The top ten clones hold approximately 0.6% of a sample with about 220,000 clones, 76% of them seen once. The source material was PBMCs. All receptors derive from a man aged 18 to 30 in good health and CMV-seronegative. The CDR3 runs from the conserved cysteine through the conserved F or W. Each record gives: V gene, D gene, CDR3 length, J gene, clone size, CDR3 protein, CDR3 DNA. D genes are given only for firm matches. Not every row has a clone size; where given, it reads once, few, many or a size class.

TRBV19	NA	13	TRBJ1-1	NA	CASSMSGNTEAFF	TGTGCCAGTAGTATGTCAGGGAACACTGAAGCTTTCTTT
TRBV23-1	TRBD2	13	TRBJ2-7	few	CASGGLAGHEQYF	TGCGCCAGCGGCGGACTAGCGGGACACGAGCAGTACTTC
TRBV6-5	TRBD2	15	TRBJ2-1	once	CASSYDLAGGGEQFF	TGTGCCAGCAGTTACGATCTAGCGGGGGGAGGTGAGCAGTTCTTC
TRBV27	TRBD2	18	TRBJ2-2	NA	CASSLIALAGVNTGELFF	TGTGCCAGCAGTTTAATTGCGCTAGCGGGGGTCAACACCGGGGAGCTGTTTTTT
TRBV7-9	TRBD1	15	TRBJ1-1	NA	CASSSGTGGRTEAFF	TGTGCCAGCAGCTCCGGGACAGGGGGCAGGACTGAAGCTTTCTTT
TRBV19	NA	15	TRBJ1-2	few	CASSGLGAWSYGYTF	TGTGCCAGTAGCGGCTTGGGGGCATGGAGCTATGGCTACACCTTC
TRBV11-2	TRBD2	15	TRBJ2-2	NA	CASSSGRGYTGELFF	TGTGCCAGCAGCTCCGGGAGGGGATACACCGGGGAGCTGTTTTTT
TRBV27	NA	14	TRBJ1-2	NA	CASSPGIANYGYTF	TGTGCCAGCAGTCCAGGAATAGCTAACTATGGCTACACCTTC
TRBV28	TRBD2	14	TRBJ2-5	NA	CASRVAGAQETQYF	TGTGCCAGCAGAGTAGCGGGAGCACAAGAGACCCAGTACTTC
TRBV4-2	NA	13	TRBJ2-4	few	CASSVQEEGIQYF	TGTGCCAGCAGCGTACAGGAGGAGGGCATTCAGTACTTC
TRBV7-9	NA	18	TRBJ2-5	NA	CASSWRKGLIGQWETQYF	TGTGCCAGCAGCTGGCGTAAGGGGCTAATTGGACAATGGGAGACCCAGTACTTC
TRBV29-1	TRBD2	16	TRBJ2-7	NA	CSVGGLAGAPPYEQYF	TGCAGCGTTGGGGGACTAGCGGGAGCCCCCCCCTACGAGCAGTACTTC
TRBV30	NA	13	TRBJ1-1	once	CAWSYGGTTEAFF	TGTGCCTGGAGTTACGGGGGAACGACTGAAGCTTTCTTT
TRBV9	NA	12	TRBJ2-7	few	CASSGDSYEQYF	TGTGCCAGCAGTGGTGACAGCTACGAGCAGTACTTC
TRBV6-1	TRBD2	17	TRBJ2-3	NA	CASSEAPLAGLRDTQYF	TGTGCCAGCAGTGAAGCGCCTCTAGCGGGGCTGAGAGATACGCAGTATTTT
TRBV5-6	NA	16	TRBJ1-2	NA	CASTLGIGTSNYGYTF	TGTGCCAGCACCTTAGGAATTGGGACATCTAACTATGGCTACACCTTC
TRBV5-1	NA	15	TRBJ1-1	NA	CASSLVGRGSTEAFF	TGCGCCAGCAGCTTGGTAGGCAGGGGCTCCACTGAAGCTTTCTTT